The 32 T cell receptor beta chains below all came from one sample that was sequenced in a study of blood T cell repertoires in COVID-19. Method: immunoSEQ multiplex PCR; TCRdb's copy keeps in-frame clones and lacks some. The table lists roughly 250,000 clones, 88% of them singletons. The material sequenced was peripheral blood. Every receptor here comes from a woman between 25 and 40 years old with acute or convalescent COVID-19.

This clone occurred a few times. The V gene is TRBV11-3, the J gene TRBJ2-7; 7 nucleotides agree with TRBD2. The CDR3 covers 14 residues. Germline lookup yields CDR1 SGHNT and CDR2 YENEEA. V was pared by 6 bases and J by 3 bases, with 8 bases of the junction left unmatched. The CDR3 nucleotides are TGTGCCAGCAGTCAGGCGGGCGGGAGCTACGAGCAGTACTTC. This gives the protein CASSQAGGSYEQYF.

The chain is built from TRBV19 and TRBJ1-5; TRBD1 agrees at 9 bases. The CDR3 sequence is 14 residues long. Germline loops: CDR1 LNHDA, CDR2 SQIVND (reference sequence). J lost 5 bases, V lost 6 bases, and 5 bases had no gene match. CDR3 nucleotides: TGTGCCAGTAGCCATGGACAGGGGTATCAGCCCCAGCATTTT. Translated, it gives CASSHGQGYQPQHF.

The chain is built from TRBV12-3 or TRBV12-4 and TRBJ2-7, with D perhaps TRBD1 (5 bases). The CDR3 contains 11 residues. V lost 6 bases to trimming and J lost 6 bases, with 9 bases between them. CDR3 sequence reads: CASSLRVEQYF. The CDR3, as DNA: TGTGCCAGCAGCCTCAGGGTCGAGCAGTACTTC.

The sample holds a few counts of this clone. The rearrangement joins TRBV7-2 to TRBJ2-4; 8 bases map to TRBD1. J gave up 9 bases and V 0 bases, and 7 bases lay outside the gene matches. The length of the CDR3 is 15 residues. From germline, CDR1 is SGHTA and CDR2 FQGNSA. This CDR3 reads CASSLAVRGQGIQYF. CDR3 sequence (DNA): TGTGCCAGCAGCTTAGCGGTCAGGGGGCAGGGCATTCAGTACTTC.

A few counts support this clone. The chain employs TRBV4-1 and TRBJ2-1, with 7 bases fitting TRBD1. V was pared by 8 bases and J by 4 bases, with 5 bases of the junction left unmatched. Germline-derived CDR1 and CDR2 are MGHRA and YSYEKL. This CDR3 is built from 13 residues. The CDR3: CASGTANYNEQFF. The CDR3 nucleotides are TGCGCCAGCGGGACAGCAAATTACAATGAGCAGTTCTTC.

V usage is TRBV5-1 and J usage is TRBJ2-1; 9 nucleotides line up with TRBD2. Germline values: CDR1 SGHRS, CDR2 YFSETQ. V trimming: 0 bases; J trimming: 6 bases; junction bases outside the gene matches: 10. The CDR3 runs to 17 residues. In nucleotides, the CDR3 is TGCGCCAGCAGCTTGGCGTTAGCGGGAGTTCAAGTCAATGAGCAGTTCTTC. Its protein is CASSLALAGVQVNEQFF.

The chain combines TRBV3-1 (or the pseudogene TRBV3-2) with TRBJ2-1; D perhaps matches TRBD2 (8 bases). This CDR3 is built from 16 residues. V was cut by 4 bases and J by 6 bases, with 19 bases left in between. Germline CDR1 is LGHDT and CDR2 is YNNKEL (reference sequence). CDR3 loop: CASSPDRAGGFNEQFF. CDR3 nucleotide sequence: TGTGCCAGCAGCCCAGACAGGGCGGGAGGATTCAATGAGCAGTTCTTC.

J is TRBJ2-5 and V is TRBV19, with TRBD2 as a possible D gene (6 bases). This CDR3 region has 13 residues. Germline V gene lookup returns CDR1 LNHDA and CDR2 SQIVND (reference sequence). The ends were cut back, 5 bases at V and 5 bases at J, with 12 bases in the middle. CDR3 bases: TGTGCCAGTAGTCCGAGGGCGGGGGAGACCCAGTACTTC. Amino acids: CASSPRAGETQYF. Combining the CDR3 with reference TRBV19 and TRBJ2-5 gives the whole variable domain DGGITQSPKYLFRKEGQNVTLSCEQNLNHDAMYWYRQDPGQGLRLIYYSQIVNDFQKGDIAEGYSVSREKKESFPLTVTSAQKNPTAFYLCASSPRAGETQYFGPGTRLLVL.

The chain couples TRBV5-1 to TRBJ2-5; 7 bases map to TRBD2. Germline-derived CDR1 and CDR2 are SGHRS and YFSETQ. The CDR3 length is 16 residues. Germline trimming cut 0 bases from V and 2 bases from J; bases unmatched to any gene: 7. The CDR3 nucleotides read TGCGCCAGCAGCTTGGGGAGTAGCGGGTATCAAGAGACCCAGTACTTC. Its protein is CASSLGSSGYQETQYF.

This chain uses TRBV19 with TRBJ2-7, with 7 bases matching TRBD2. V was pared by 5 bases and J by 6 bases, with 4 bases of the junction left unmatched. The germline V gene encodes CDR1 LNHDA and CDR2 SQIVND (reference sequence). This CDR3 region has 12 residues. As DNA, the CDR3 is TGTGCCAGTAGTGTCGGGGGGTCCGAGCAGTACTTC. The encoded protein is CASSVGGSEQYF.

This sequence joins TRBV29-1 and TRBJ2-1; 14 nucleotides match TRBD2. CDR1 is SQVTM, CDR2 ANQGSEA, per germline. This CDR3 contains 14 residues. With 5 bases clipped from V and 6 bases from J, the junction kept 3 bases outside the gene matches. The CDR3, as DNA: TGCAGCGTTCCGACTAGCGGGAGGGCCAATGAGCAGTTCTTC. Protein sequence: CSVPTSGRANEQFF.

The chain uses TRBV30 and TRBJ1-3; no firm D call. Trimming removed 5 bases from V and 0 bases from J, with 8 bases in between. Germline V gives CDR1 GTSNPN, CDR2 SVGIG (reference sequence). This CDR3 comprises 13 residues. Written as DNA, the CDR3 is TGTGCCTGGGACACCTTCTCTGGAAACACCATATATTTT. Its protein product is CAWDTFSGNTIYF.

This CDR3 reads CASSDGEPGQGAEKLFF. CDR3 sequence (DNA): TGTGCCAGCAGTGACGGGGAACCGGGACAGGGCGCCGAAAAACTGTTTTTT. The chain recombines TRBV6-4 with TRBJ1-4; 9 bases agree with TRBD1. The germline V gene has CDR1 MRHNA and CDR2 SNTAGT. After removal of 2 bases from V and 8 bases from J, the junction contained 12 bases not matched to a gene. The CDR3 contains 17 residues.

This sequence joins TRBV7-6 and TRBJ1-3; 7 bases agree with TRBD1. V shed 5 bases, J shed 0 bases, and the junction held 4 bases outside the gene matches. The CDR3 spans 15 residues. Germline-derived CDR1 and CDR2 are SGHVS and FNYEAQ. The CDR3 protein is CASSKDRDSGNTIYF. CDR3 DNA: TGTGCCAGCAGCAAAGACAGGGACTCTGGAAACACCATATATTTT.

V gene TRBV19 combines with J gene TRBJ2-7; D might be TRBD2 (5 bases). Germline lookup yields CDR1 LNHDA and CDR2 SQIVND (reference sequence). Trimming removed 7 bases from V and 5 bases from J, with 21 bases in between. This CDR3 is built from 15 residues. The CDR3 DNA reads as TGTGCCAGTACCAACGATCCGGGATACGGGAACGAGCAGTACTTC. Its translation: CASTNDPGYGNEQYF.

This chain connects TRBV29-1 to TRBJ1-1; weak D call: TRBD1 (6 bases). This CDR3 region has 19 residues. Trimming left V 1 base short and J 0 bases short, with 24 bases between. Germline V gene sequence: CDR1 SQVTM, CDR2 ANQGSEA. Here the CDR3 reads CSVEVIYDRNVLMNTEAFF. Written as DNA, the CDR3 is TGCAGCGTTGAAGTAATATACGACAGGAATGTTTTGATGAACACTGAAGCTTTCTTT.

The J gene is TRBJ2-5, the V gene TRBV14, with 9 bases aligning to TRBD2. J gave up 7 bases and V 4 bases, and 13 bases lay outside the gene matches. The CDR3 loop spans 16 amino acids. Germline V gene sequence: CDR1 SGHDN, CDR2 FVKESK. The DNA for the CDR3 is TGTGCCAGCAGCCGAATAGCGGGAGAACGGTTGGGGACCCAGTACTTC. This codes for CASSRIAGERLGTQYF.

The V gene is TRBV27, the J gene TRBJ2-1, with a tentative D call TRBD2 (5 bases). Per germline, CDR1 MNHEY and CDR2 SMNVEV (reference sequence). Trimming removed 5 bases at V and 7 bases at J, with 12 bases between. The CDR3 has 13 amino acids. CDR3 DNA: TGTGCCAGCAGTCCGGACTCTGGGAATGAGCAGTTCTTC. This gives the protein CASSPDSGNEQFF.

The chain combines TRBV10-3 with TRBJ1-1; 9 nucleotides line up with TRBD1. V gave up 4 bases and J gave up 5 bases; unmatched junction bases: 14. Germline V gene data show CDR1 as ENHRY and CDR2 as SYGVKD. CDR3 length: 17 residues. CDR3 in DNA: TGTGCCATCAGTGCCCCGGGACAGGGAATTTTAGTAACTGAAGCTTTCTTT. Protein sequence: CAISAPGQGILVTEAFF.

The chain joins TRBV9 to TRBJ2-7, with 8 nucleotides matching TRBD1. The V segment lost 0 bases and the J segment 3 bases; nucleotides outside the gene matches: 5. CDR3 length: 15 residues. The germline CDR1 and CDR2 sequences are SGDLS and YYNGEE. The CDR3 region has the DNA TGTGCCAGCAGCGTAGCGAGGGACAGGATCTACGAGCAGTACTTC. Amino acids: CASSVARDRIYEQYF.

This clone came up once. The chain employs TRBV7-2 and TRBJ2-4; D perhaps matches TRBD1 (5 bases). The CDR3 length is 14 residues. Germline CDR1 SGHTA, CDR2 FQGNSA. V gave up 5 bases and J gave up 6 bases, with 14 bases separating them. CDR3 in DNA: TGTGCCAGCAGCGTGTCAGGGCCCTTAAACATTCAGTACTTC. Translating gives CASSVSGPLNIQYF.

V and J are TRBV19 and TRBJ1-3; D perhaps matches TRBD1 (6 bases). CDR1 is LNHDA and CDR2 is SQIVND in the germline V gene (reference sequence). Trimming stripped 2 bases from V and 7 bases from J, with 9 bases between. CDR3 length equals 13 residues. The CDR3 spells CASSIKQGNTIYF. The CDR3 DNA reads as TGTGCCAGTAGTATAAAGCAGGGGAACACCATATATTTT.

This sequence joins TRBV25-1 and TRBJ1-2; possibly TRBD1 for D (5 bases). The CDR3 consists of 18 residues. The V end lost 5 bases, the J end lost 3 bases, and 25 bases lay between the germline ends. Germline CDR1 MGHDK, CDR2 SYGVNS. The CDR3 nucleotides read TGTGCCAGCAGTCCCCTGGGGTGGCAGGGAAGTCAGCACTATGGCTACACCTTC. It yields the protein CASSPLGWQGSQHYGYTF.

The rearrangement uses TRBV6-2 or TRBV6-3 and TRBJ1-4, with 9 positions matching TRBD1. Trimming at V came to 4 bases and at J to 7 bases, leaving 13 bases not matched to a gene. Germline CDR1 MNHEY, CDR2 SVGEGT. CDR3 length: 17 residues. The CDR3 DNA sequence: TGTGCCAGCAGTTCCGGGACAGGGCCTTTTACGAGTGAAAAACTGTTTTTT. This translates into CASSSGTGPFTSEKLFF.

J is TRBJ1-1 and V is TRBV6-4, with TRBD1 identical over 7 bases. CDR3 length: 13 residues. Trimming cost V 6 bases and J 3 bases; bases outside gene matches: 4. CDR1 is MRHNA, CDR2 SNTAGT, per germline. CDR3 loop: CASRTGPDTEAFF. In DNA form, the CDR3 reads TGTGCCAGCAGGACAGGGCCGGACACTGAAGCTTTCTTT.

This clone was seen once. The rearrangement links TRBV30 to TRBJ1-1; no reliable D call. V lost 4 bases and J lost 0, with 9 bases in between. This CDR3 spans 13 amino acids. Germline V gene data show CDR1 as GTSNPN and CDR2 as SVGIG (reference sequence). The DNA for the CDR3 is TGTGCCTGGATGGGCCAGATGAACACTGAAGCTTTCTTT. This translates into CAWMGQMNTEAFF. Variable domain in full (rest from reference TRBV30 and TRBJ1-1): SQTIHQWPATLVQPVGSPLSLECTVEGTSNPNLYWYRQAAGRGLQLLFYSVGIGQISSEVPQNLSASRPQDRQFILSSKKLLLSDSGFYLCAWMGQMNTEAFFGQGTRLTVV.

The chain combines TRBV29-1 with TRBJ2-1; 10 nucleotides line up with TRBD2. The junction had 6 bases not matched to a gene; V was cut back by 4 bases and J by 9 bases. The CDR3 spans 13 residues. Germline V gene lookup returns CDR1 SQVTM and CDR2 ANQGSEA. The chain's CDR3 is CSVAAGGVSEQFF. CDR3 coding DNA: TGCAGCGTTGCAGCGGGAGGGGTCAGTGAGCAGTTCTTC.

This sequence joins TRBV19 and TRBJ2-7, with 8 nucleotides matching TRBD1. The V segment lost 3 bases and the J segment 5 bases; nucleotides outside the gene matches: 6. The CDR3 is 14 amino acids. Germline values: CDR1 LNHDA, CDR2 SQIVND (reference sequence). DNA for the CDR3: TGTGCCAGTAGTATTAGCAGGGGGCGGCACGAGCAGTACTTC. Translation: CASSISRGRHEQYF.

This sequence joins TRBV19 and TRBJ2-7, with D perhaps TRBD1 (6 bases). This CDR3 has 19 amino acids. Germline assignment: CDR1 LNHDA and CDR2 SQIVND (reference sequence). V lost 2 bases to trimming and J lost 2 bases, with 25 bases between them. DNA of the CDR3: TGTGCCAGTAGTATAAGTGGAGGACAGACTGGAGCAAATCCCTACGAGCAGTACTTC. This gives the protein CASSISGGQTGANPYEQYF.

The CDR3 nucleotides read TGTGCCAGCAGCGTAGAAGGGAGGGGCAATGAGCAGTTCTTC. Protein sequence: CASSVEGRGNEQFF. This sequence joins TRBV9 and TRBJ2-1; 7 bases line up with TRBD2. CDR1 and CDR2 (germline): SGDLS, YYNGEE. The CDR3 has 14 amino acids. V lost 0 bases to trimming and J lost 6 bases; unmatched junction nucleotides: 3.

The gene calls are TRBV6-5 and TRBJ2-7; 7 nucleotides line up with TRBD1. This CDR3 comprises 12 residues. The ends lost 5 bases at V and 7 bases at J; junction bases unmatched: 5. Germline CDR1 and CDR2: MNHEY and SVGAGI. The CDR3 nucleotides are TGTGCCAGCAGTCAGACAGGGATTGAGCAGTACTTC. The encoded protein is CASSQTGIEQYF.

The CDR3 DNA reads as TGTGCTAGTGGTTTGGTAATGGGACAGGGGGGTGAAAAACTGTTTTTT. This sequence encodes CASGLVMGQGGEKLFF. V gene TRBV12-5 combines with J gene TRBJ1-4; 11 bases are a match to TRBD1. The CDR3 consists of 16 residues. CDR1 LGHNT and CDR2 FRNRAP come from the germline V gene. Germline trimming cut 0 bases from V and 7 bases from J; bases unmatched to any gene: 4.